Presented here are 15 T cell receptor beta chains from one specimen sequenced in a study of blood T cell repertoires in COVID-19. Generated by immunoSEQ multiplex PCR, the TCRdb table keeps only in-frame clones and is missing some. The data contain roughly 290,000 clones, around 85% of them seen just once; the ten biggest clones take up around 2.1%. Sequencing was performed on peripheral blood. The receptors were sampled from a woman in her thirties who had recovered from COVID-19.

The J gene is TRBJ2-1, the V gene TRBV19; TRBD2 matches at 10 bases. Trimming took 2 bases from V and 7 from J; bases not matched to a gene: 8. Germline CDR1 LNHDA, CDR2 SQIVND (reference sequence). The CDR3 loop spans 16 amino acids. CDR3 amino acids: CASSIMTSGSTNEQFF. The DNA of the CDR3 is TGTGCCAGTAGTATAATGACTAGCGGGTCAACTAATGAGCAGTTCTTC.

The V gene is TRBV27, the J gene TRBJ1-5; no firm D call. The CDR3 is 15 residues long. Germline-derived CDR1 and CDR2 are MNHEY and SMNVEV (reference sequence). V was pared by 3 bases and J by 1 base, with 10 bases between. The CDR3 DNA reads as TGTGCCAGCAGTTTCCGAGCGGAAAGCAATCAGCCCCAGCATTTT. As protein: CASSFRAESNQPQHF.

This chain links TRBV21-1 with TRBJ2-1; the DNA was not compared with TRBD2, the D call given in the table. TRBV21-1 is a pseudogene segment. The CDR3 sequence is 13 residues long. The CDR3 nucleotides are TGTGCCAGCAGCTCCCCGGCCCGGGATGAGCAGTTCTTC. Amino acid sequence: CASSSPARDEQFF.

The chain is built from TRBV20-1 and TRBJ2-5; the match to TRBD2 covers 11 bases. CDR1 and CDR2 (germline): DFQATT, SNEGSKA (reference sequence). The CDR3 runs to 15 residues. Losses at the gene ends were 3 bases for V and 5 bases for J; bases not matched to a gene: 8. The CDR3 DNA is TGCAGTGCTAGTAAGGTAGCGGGGGGGATGGAGACCCAGTACTTC. Protein sequence: CSASKVAGGMETQYF.

The genes are TRBV24-1 and TRBJ2-1, with a possible D match to TRBD1 (6 bases). The CDR3 is made up of 14 amino acids. V gave up 4 bases and J gave up 9 bases, with 15 bases separating them. Germline V lookup: CDR1 KGHDR, CDR2 SFDVKD. This CDR3 is CATSESGVWSEQFF. The CDR3 DNA reads TGTGCCACCAGTGAATCAGGGGTATGGAGTGAGCAGTTCTTC.

This clone was detected only a few times. The chain has TRBV5-1 and TRBJ2-7; TRBD2 agrees at 11 bases. The V segment lost 4 bases and the J segment 1 base; nucleotides outside the gene matches: 4. Germline CDR1 reads SGHRS; CDR2 reads YFSETQ. The CDR3 length is 15 residues. The CDR3 loop is CASSRGTSGSYEQYF. The CDR3 bases are TGCGCCAGCAGCCGGGGGACTAGCGGTTCCTACGAGCAGTACTTC.

The DNA of the CDR3 is TGTGCCAGCAGCCCGGGACAGGGCGACACCGGGGAGCTGTTTTTT. Protein sequence: CASSPGQGDTGELFF. V usage is TRBV3-1 (or the pseudogene TRBV3-2) and J usage is TRBJ2-2, with TRBD1 matching over 9 bases. The CDR3 is 15 amino acids. V shed 4 bases and J 3 bases; nucleotides not matched to a gene: 3. CDR1 is LGHDT and CDR2 is YNNKEL in the germline V gene (reference sequence).

V is TRBV28 and J is TRBJ2-2; tentatively, D is TRBD2 (6 bases). Germline values: CDR1 MDHEN, CDR2 SYDVKM. Deletions cut 6 bases from V and 0 bases from J, with 17 bases between. The CDR3 is 17 residues long. CDR3 amino acids: CASRAGRGTSNTGELFF. CDR3 DNA sequence: TGTGCCAGCAGGGCTGGACGGGGGACTTCGAACACCGGGGAGCTGTTTTTT.

This chain joins TRBV9 and TRBJ1-5; 8 nucleotides match TRBD1. This CDR3 comprises 15 residues. CDR1 is SGDLS and CDR2 is YYNGEE in the germline V gene. V lost 4 bases, J lost 2 bases, and 5 bases stayed unmatched. The CDR3 bases are TGTGCCAGCAGCACCAGGGGGCTCGGCAATCAGCCCCAGCATTTT. Amino acids: CASSTRGLGNQPQHF.

The gene calls are TRBV11-2 and TRBJ1-1; D gene uncertain. This CDR3 is built from 14 residues. Germline CDR1 and CDR2: SGHAT and FQNNGV. V dropped 4 bases and J dropped 5 bases, with 14 bases sitting between them. The CDR3 DNA is TGTGCCAGCAGCTGGGGAGAGCCGGGGACTGAAGCTTTCTTT. This sequence encodes CASSWGEPGTEAFF.

This chain connects TRBV28 to TRBJ2-3; 12 bases align to TRBD2. Trimming removed 6 bases from V and 4 bases from J; junction bases left unmatched: 5. CDR1 and CDR2 (germline): MDHEN, SYDVKM. The CDR3 covers 15 residues. Here the CDR3 reads CASSLLAGGADTQYF. CDR3 in DNA: TGTGCCAGCAGCCTTCTAGCGGGAGGGGCAGATACGCAGTATTTT. The full variable domain, rest sourced from reference TRBV28 and TRBJ2-3, is DVKVTQSSRYLVKRTGEKVFLECVQDMDHENMFWYRQDPGLGLRLIYFSYDVKMKEKGDIPEGYSVSREKKERFSLILESASTNQTSMYLCASSLLAGGADTQYFGPGTRLTVL.

This clone was picked up one time. The chain links TRBV6-5 to TRBJ1-6; tentatively, D is TRBD1 (5 bases). CDR1 and CDR2 from the germline V gene are MNHEY and SVGAGI. V lost 6 bases and J 7 bases, leaving 16 bases between the germline ends. The CDR3 is made up of 15 amino acids. The CDR3 loop reads CASSPTQGRNSPLHF. In DNA form, the CDR3 reads TGTGCCAGCAGCCCCACCCAGGGTAGGAATTCACCCCTCCACTTT.

The chain recombines TRBV19 with TRBJ1-5, with a tentative D call TRBD1 (6 bases). The CDR3 runs to 16 residues. Trimming removed 3 bases from V and 0 bases from J, with 12 bases in between. From germline, CDR1 is LNHDA and CDR2 SQIVND (reference sequence). Here the CDR3 reads CASSMVAGVSNQPQHF. The DNA of the CDR3 is TGTGCCAGTAGTATGGTTGCAGGGGTTAGCAATCAGCCCCAGCATTTT.

The chain links TRBV7-2 to TRBJ1-1; tentative D call: TRBD1 (5 bases). CDR3 length equals 15 residues. Germline V gene data show CDR1 as SGHTA and CDR2 as FQGNSA. Deletions cut 1 base from V and 5 bases from J, with 14 bases between. The CDR3 spells CASSLDGAAGTEAFF. Here the CDR3 DNA reads TGTGCCAGCAGCTTAGATGGGGCCGCCGGTACTGAAGCTTTCTTT.

This clone is a singleton in its sample. The genes are TRBV30 and TRBJ2-3, with 9 positions matching TRBD2. Losses at the gene ends were 0 bases for V and 4 bases for J; bases not matched to a gene: 5. Germline V gives CDR1 GTSNPN, CDR2 SVGIG (reference sequence). The CDR3 consists of 15 residues. In DNA form, the CDR3 reads TGTGCCTGGAGTGTAGGGGCGGGGGGGCCAGATACGCAGTATTTT. This encodes CAWSVGAGGPDTQYF. The whole variable domain, remainder taken from reference TRBV30 and TRBJ2-3, is SQTIHQWPATLVQPVGSPLSLECTVEGTSNPNLYWYRQAAGRGLQLLFYSVGIGQISSEVPQNLSASRPQDRQFILSSKKLLLSDSGFYLCAWSVGAGGPDTQYFGPGTRLTVL.